This T cell receptor (beta chain) was identified in a study of T cell repertoires in cytomegalovirus infection. At the level of the study: It can be stated that public TCR beta signatures indicated CMV infection as well as a matching HLA type.

This clonotype was picked up a small number of times. What it binds is not known. The CDR3 runs to 15 residues. Looked up from germline, CDR1 is KGHSH and CDR2 is LQKENI. J lost 3 bases, V lost 6 bases, and 5 bases had no gene match. Study-level findings and limits: Cumulated frequencies of public TCR beta families served to identify carriers of CMV plus the relevant HLA. Clonotype analysis showed dominance of the ex vivo response by HLA-C-restricted CMV-specific TCR beta clonotypes.

TCRdb called the reads again in MiXCR, with one record for every CDR3 protein. This table holds hundreds of thousands of distinct CDR3 sequences, roughly a sixth found once. Sequencing used PBMCs. V is TRBV18 and J is TRBJ1-3; 10 bases are a match to TRBD1. This clonotype originated in a human donor in good health (CMV status not recorded). Some clones in this sample may be carry-over from other donors' samples. The CDR3 sequence: CASSQTGGIGNTIYF. The CDR3, as DNA: TGTGCCAGCTCGCAGACAGGGGGCATTGGAAACACCATATATTTT.